The 25 T cell receptor beta chains below all came from one sample that was sequenced in a study of synovial regulatory T cells in juvenile arthritis. Produced via immunoSEQ multiplex PCR; TCRdb's table is partial and in-frame only. The sample data list about 9,100 clones. The sequenced material came from Treg cells from blood. The subset is: remaining (HLA-DR-negative) circulating blood Treg cells. The receptors originated from a donor younger than 30 with juvenile idiopathic arthritis.

V gene TRBV20-1 combines with J gene TRBJ2-7. Germline CDR1 is DFQATT and CDR2 is SNEGSKA (reference sequence). The CDR3 extends over 11 amino acids. No DNA sequence is on record. CDR3 in amino acids: CSASSSYEQYF.

The CDR3 here is CAISVKHDGNTIYF. The genes are TRBV10-3 and TRBJ1-3; the D call of TRBD1 rests on TCRdb alone, since no DNA is present to check it. Germline V gene lookup returns CDR1 ENHRY and CDR2 SYGVKD. The CDR3 spans 14 residues. DNA was not recorded.

The chain uses TRBV7-9 and TRBJ1-1; the TCRdb D gene call, TRBD1, has no DNA to confirm it. CDR1 and CDR2 (germline): SEHNR, FQNEAQ (reference sequence). This CDR3 region has 15 residues. No coding sequence is recorded. The CDR3 sequence is CASSLADRLNTEAFF.

V usage is TRBV29-1 and J usage is TRBJ2-7; TCRdb's D call, TRBD1, is unchecked because there is no DNA. Germline CDR1 reads SQVTM; CDR2 reads ANQGSEA. The CDR3 runs 14 residues. DNA was not recorded. The CDR3 protein is CSVQTPATGRKQYF.

The chain couples TRBV19 to TRBJ2-3; the D call of TRBD2 rests on TCRdb alone, since no DNA is present to check it. Germline-derived CDR1 and CDR2 are LNHDA and SQIVND (reference sequence). The CDR3 runs 16 residues. The protein alone is recorded here. CDR3 region: CASSISGGLVTDTQYF.

This chain joins TRBV5-6 and TRBJ2-1; TCRdb reports TRBD1, a call that lacks DNA to check it against. Germline-derived CDR1 and CDR2 are SGHDT and YYEEEE. The CDR3 sequence is 16 residues long. This entry has no DNA. The CDR3 here is CASSLDGTVLTSEQFF.

The chain is built from TRBV5-5 and TRBJ2-7; the D gene TCRdb calls, TRBD1, cannot be checked with no DNA. In germline, CDR1 is SGHKS, CDR2 YYEKEE (reference sequence). This CDR3 is built from 17 residues. The DNA sequence is not available. The CDR3 reads CASSRKAPDRTSYEQYF. The full variable domain, its missing parts supplied by reference TRBV5-5 and TRBJ2-7, is DAGVTQSPTHLIKTRGQQVTLRCSPISGHKSVSWYQQVLGQGPQFIFQYYEKEERGRGNFPDRFSARQFPNYSSELNVNALLLGDSALYLCASSRKAPDRTSYEQYFGPGTRLTVT.

The chain carries TRBV5-4 and TRBJ2-5; TCRdb's assignment of TRBD2 cannot be checked, as there is no DNA. Germline CDR1 and CDR2: SGHNT and YYREEE (reference sequence). The CDR3 is 17 residues long. No coding sequence is recorded. This chain's CDR3 is CASSLRSSGTKEKTQYF.

V and J are TRBV6-5 and TRBJ2-7; TCRdb lists TRBD1, though no DNA is available to test this call. The CDR3 is 16 residues long. Only the protein is available. Germline loops: CDR1 MNHEY, CDR2 SVGAGI. CDR3 sequence reads: CASSYASAGAAYEQYF.

This chain links TRBV4-3 with TRBJ2-7; TCRdb reports TRBD2, a call that lacks DNA to check it against. This CDR3 spans 17 amino acids. The coding DNA is unavailable. CDR1 LGHNA and CDR2 YSLEER come from the germline V gene. The chain's CDR3 is CASSRSAGGPSAYEQYF.

The chain is built from TRBV30 and TRBJ1-2. The CDR3 runs to 13 residues. Only the protein is available. Looked up from germline, CDR1 is GTSNPN and CDR2 is SVGIG (reference sequence). This CDR3 reads CAWISRETYGYTF.

The genes are TRBV5-6 and TRBJ1-5. CDR3 length equals 14 residues. No DNA accompanies this entry. Per the germline V gene, CDR1 is SGHDT and CDR2 is YYEEEE. The chain's CDR3 is CASSLGPANQPQHF.

The chain is built from TRBV5-1 and TRBJ2-3; TCRdb names TRBD1, which stays unverified in the absence of DNA. Germline CDR1 and CDR2: SGHRS and YFSETQ. There are 13 residues in the CDR3. No DNA appears here. The CDR3 loop is CASSLDSSVSQYF.

V usage is TRBV30 and J usage is TRBJ2-2. From germline, CDR1 is GTSNPN and CDR2 SVGIG (reference sequence). The CDR3 runs 14 residues. There is no recorded DNA. CDR3 protein: CAWSVVVNTGELFF.

This chain uses TRBV7-2 with TRBJ2-7; there is no DNA to check the TCRdb D call of TRBD1. This CDR3 contains 12 residues. DNA is not on record. Germline lookup yields CDR1 SGHTA and CDR2 FQGNSA. The CDR3 loop is CASSFQGGEQYF.

V gene TRBV5-1 combines with J gene TRBJ2-4; the D gene TCRdb calls, TRBD2, cannot be checked with no DNA. The CDR3 length is 13 residues. DNA was not recorded. Germline CDR1 SGHRS, CDR2 YFSETQ. The CDR3: CASSVDPKNIQYF.

This sequence joins TRBV11-2 and TRBJ2-1; the TCRdb D gene call, TRBD1, has no DNA to confirm it. This CDR3 has 15 amino acids. No DNA sequence was recorded. CDR1 SGHAT and CDR2 FQNNGV come from the germline V gene. The CDR3 reads CASSPGWGSRGEQFF.

This sequence joins TRBV13 and TRBJ2-3; there is no DNA to check the TCRdb D call of TRBD2. The CDR3 extends over 15 amino acids. No DNA sequence is on record. In germline, CDR1 is PRHDT, CDR2 FYEKMQ (reference sequence). The CDR3 spells CASSQGLVDLDTQYF.

The chain couples TRBV11-2 to TRBJ1-3; the TRBD1 assignment by TCRdb is unverifiable without DNA. The CDR3 runs 15 residues. No DNA has been recorded. Per germline, CDR1 SGHAT and CDR2 FQNNGV. This chain's CDR3 is CASSPPGTGGNTIYF.

V gene TRBV29-1 combines with J gene TRBJ1-1. The V gene's germline CDR1 is SQVTM and CDR2 ANQGSEA. The CDR3 extends over 14 amino acids. No DNA is listed. The CDR3 sequence: CSVSKGGGFAEAFF.

CDR3 in amino acids: CASSNLSGSYEQYF. The chain joins TRBV7-9 to TRBJ2-7; as DNA is missing, the TRBD2 call by TCRdb cannot be tested. The germline CDR1 and CDR2 sequences are SEHNR and FQNEAQ (reference sequence). This CDR3 has 14 amino acids. The DNA sequence is not available. The whole variable domain, remainder taken from reference TRBV7-9 and TRBJ2-7, is DTGVSQNPRHKITKRGQNVTFRCDPISEHNRLYWYRQTLGQGPEFLTYFQNEAQLEKSRLLSDRFSAERPKGSFSTLEIQRTEQGDSAMYLCASSNLSGSYEQYFGPGTRLTVT.

The chain carries TRBV5-1 and TRBJ1-4. This CDR3 contains 14 residues. The protein alone is recorded here. Germline V gene lookup returns CDR1 SGHRS and CDR2 YFSETQ. CDR3 sequence: CASSLDARQAGLFF.

This clone is medium-sized by frequency. V gene TRBV4-1 combines with J gene TRBJ2-1. Per the germline V gene, CDR1 is MGHRA and CDR2 is YSYEKL. This CDR3 spans 17 amino acids. The coding DNA is unavailable. The CDR3 region is CASSQDHTLYSYNEQFF.

This chain joins TRBV5-1 and TRBJ1-1. Germline V CDR1 and CDR2: SGHRS, YFSETQ. This CDR3 contains 15 residues. Only the protein sequence is given. The CDR3 sequence is CASSFASNVNTEAFF.

V and J are TRBV6-6 and TRBJ2-7; TCRdb outputs TRBD1, but without DNA this stays unchecked. This CDR3 has 14 residues. This entry has no DNA. CDR1 is MNHNY and CDR2 is SVGAGI in the germline V gene (reference sequence). The CDR3 spells CASSRQTGSYEQYF.